This T cell receptor (beta chain) was captured in a study of CD8 T cells in ankylosing spondylitis. J gave up 3 bases and V 6 bases, and 10 bases lay outside the gene matches. The CDR3 extends over 16 amino acids. Germline lookup yields CDR1 SNHLY and CDR2 FYNNEI. MiXCR, run by TCRdb on the 5' RACE reads, gives a single entry per CDR3 protein. The table lists 150,000 to 200,000 distinct CDR3 sequences, over 10% of them singletons, with around 10% in the top ten. Study-wide findings and caveats: Clones that were linked to disease were CD8+ and were relatively rare in peripheral blood. Some motif variants were previously reported in reactive arthritis synovial fluid and blood.

This clonotype showed up many times. Its antigen remains unknown. Sample: blood, either unsorted or a sorted T cell fraction (not recorded which). The TCR comes from a female donor with ankylosing spondylitis or in good health (not recorded which). The chain combines TRBV2 with TRBJ1-5; 8 bases match TRBD1. CDR3 loop: CASSFWTGLDNQPQHF. For the CDR3, the DNA is TGTGCCAGCAGCTTTTGGACAGGGCTTGACAATCAGCCCCAGCATTTT.